A single sample gave rise to the 7 T cell receptor beta chains below, sequenced in a study of T cells in Graves' hyperthyroidism and ophthalmopathy. TCR beta CDR3 region amplification was performed from RNA transcripts. A first-round RT-PCR of the TCR CDR3 used the HTBI primer set. MiXCR was run by TCRdb on the multiplex PCR reads, yielding one entry per CDR3 protein. The sample consists of approximately 610,000 distinct CDR3 sequences, roughly 15% of them appearing once. Sequencing was done on a sample of blood. The source of these receptors is a woman aged 40 to 50 with Graves' ophthalmopathy.

The chain has TRBV12-3 or TRBV12-4 and TRBJ2-4; a weak D match, TRBD2 (6 bases). The V gene lost 5 bases and the J gene lost 0 bases, with 17 bases spanning the gap. The CDR3 has 17 residues. The CDR3 sequence is CASSLIPGSGAKNIQYF. The DNA for the CDR3 is TGTGCCAGCAGTCTAATTCCCGGGAGTGGAGCCAAAAACATTCAGTACTTC.

A note on this clonotype: Since a much larger clone is just one base distant, this may be a read error. Here the CDR3 reads CASAPESGVRQDQPQHF. The CDR3 DNA reads TGTGCCAGCGCCCCCGAATCCGGGGTGAGACAGGATCAGCCCCAGCATTTT. V is TRBV6-1 and J is TRBJ1-5, with D perhaps TRBD1 (6 bases). The CDR3 is made up of 17 amino acids. Germline V gene data show CDR1 as MNHNS and CDR2 as SASEGT. V lost 8 bases, J lost 5 bases, and 25 bases lay in between.

This clonotype was recorded many times. This chain uses TRBV6-2 or TRBV6-3 with TRBJ2-2, with D possibly TRBD1 on 6 matching bases. Germline lookup yields CDR1 MNHEY and CDR2 SVGEGT. The CDR3 is 13 residues long. The V end lost 10 bases, the J end lost 1 base, and 10 bases lay between the germline ends. This CDR3 reads CATDRLNTGELFF. DNA for the CDR3: TGTGCCACCGACAGGTTGAACACCGGGGAGCTGTTTTTT.

This clonotype occurred many times. The chain has TRBV24-1 and TRBJ1-1; D not certain. The germline V gene has CDR1 KGHDR and CDR2 SFDVKD. The V and J ends lost 9 bases and 11 bases respectively, with 15 bases between them. The CDR3 is 11 amino acids. The CDR3 loop reads CATRAAGKAFF. The CDR3 DNA is TGTGCCACCCGCGCAGCGGGTAAGGCTTTCTTT.

The chain uses TRBV28 and TRBJ1-1; 8 positions match TRBD1. CDR1 and CDR2 (germline): MDHEN, SYDVKM. The CDR3 contains 14 residues. Trimming took 3 bases from V and 11 from J; bases not matched to a gene: 11. This chain's CDR3 is CASSFNTGGLAAFF. The DNA of the CDR3 is TGTGCCAGCAGTTTTAATACAGGGGGATTGGCGGCTTTCTTT.

This clonotype was counted many times. A much larger clone sits a single nucleotide away, making a read error possible. The chain links TRBV6-2 or TRBV6-3 to TRBJ2-7; a weak D match, TRBD1 (6 bases). The CDR3 runs 14 residues. Germline V gene data show CDR1 as MNHEY and CDR2 as SVGEGT. The CDR3 is CVSSSYRVRYEQYF. CDR3 coding DNA: TGTGTCAGCAGTTCCTACAGGGTTCGCTACGAGCAGTACTTC.

This clonotype has just a few counts. This rearrangement joins TRBV12-3 or TRBV12-4 to TRBJ2-7; tentative D call: TRBD1 (5 bases). The V and J ends lost 6 bases and 7 bases respectively, with 13 bases between them. The CDR3 totals 12 residues. The CDR3 reads CASRGARMEQYF. The CDR3 DNA follows: TGTGCCAGCAGAGGGGCCCGGATGGAGCAGTACTTC.